Given below is one T cell receptor beta chain in context. The target antigen is unknown. Other nucleotide sequences from this sample produce the same CDR3. The sample originates from a study of shared clonotypes between healthy human individuals. Overall study: Three CD4 naive, three CD4 memory, two CD8 naive and one CD8 memory plate were used per donor.

Produced via immunoSEQ multiplex PCR; TCRdb's table is partial and in-frame only. The sample lists around 1.9 million clones, approximately 94% occurring once. Broader study findings: All-four-donor shared clonotypes had higher generation probabilities than non-shared clonotypes did. Sorted-subset sequencing was shown by rarefaction to be incomplete despite large depth. Blood alone was sampled, and tissue repertoires likely differ.

Cells designated naive CD8 were CD45RO-negative and were positively selected for CCR7, with terminally differentiated effector memory CD45RA+ cells excluded. CDR3 length: 11 residues. The V end lost 6 bases, the J end lost 4 bases, and 6 bases lay between the germline ends. In germline, CDR1 is SGHTA, CDR2 FQGNSA. The genes are TRBV7-2 and TRBJ1-1; D call uncertain. The clonotype originates from a man between 18 and 35 years old in good health. Some clones in this sample may be carry-over from other donors' samples. The sample consisted of naive CD8+ T cells from PBMCs. The CDR3 protein is CASSFPTEAFF. CDR3 coding DNA: TGTGCCAGCAGTTTTCCCACTGAAGCTTTCTTT.